Below, one T cell receptor beta chain is given with its context. This CDR3 has 14 residues. CDR1 is SGHTA, CDR2 FQGNSA, per germline. Trimming pared 1 base from V and 2 bases from J, leaving 8 bases between. This specimen belongs to a study of blood T cell repertoires in COVID-19. Study-wide context: Samples taken during acute and convalescent COVID-19 were collected in the United States, Italy and Spain. PBMCs, B-cell-depleted T cells, or T cells were the source of the cDNA or gDNA that made up the material.

How the authors handled the data: How many nucleated cells were present was estimated from reference gene primer amplification. Some clones are missing from TCRdb's copy, which holds only in-frame ones; the method was immunoSEQ multiplex PCR. V, J and clone size are those of that table, while D and trimming were read from the DNA. Of about 220,000 clones listed, around 84% are singletons. The sample taken for sequencing was peripheral blood. The gene calls are TRBV7-2 and TRBJ2-5, with TRBD2 as a possible D gene (5 bases). The source is a man aged 35-49 years who had recovered from COVID-19. CDR3: CASSLDPGQETQYF. The CDR3 DNA reads TGTGCCAGCAGCTTAGACCCGGGGCAAGAGACCCAGTACTTC.